Following are 32 T cell receptor beta chains from one sample sequenced in a study of monozygotic twins with inflammatory bowel disease. TCRdb reanalyzed the 5' RACE reads and collapses them to one entry per CDR3 protein, without DNA. In total, the table holds 300,000 to 400,000 distinct CDR3 sequences. The specimen sequenced was blood. All receptors come from a human donor with ulcerative colitis or Crohn's disease, or a healthy co-twin of an affected twin (not recorded which).

The rearrangement uses TRBV5-5 and TRBJ1-4. CDR3 length: 12 residues. The germline CDR1 and CDR2 sequences are SGHKS and YYEKEE (reference sequence). Here the CDR3 reads CASGPIGKKLFF.

This chain uses TRBV4-1 with TRBJ2-7. Germline lookup yields CDR1 MGHRA and CDR2 YSYEKL. The CDR3 sequence is 17 residues long. The CDR3 region is CASSQGRLLARSYEQYF.

This sequence joins TRBV20-1 and TRBJ2-5; TCRdb returns TRBD1, unconfirmable since there is no DNA. The length of the CDR3 is 14 residues. Germline CDR1 DFQATT, CDR2 SNEGSKA (reference sequence). The CDR3 spells CSARRDPSQETQYF.

V is TRBV20-1 and J is TRBJ1-5; TCRdb's D gene call, TRBD1, goes unchecked for lack of DNA. CDR3 length equals 16 residues. Germline CDR1 reads DFQATT; CDR2 reads SNEGSKA (reference sequence). The CDR3 region is CSARDSGTGGNQPQHF.

V is TRBV20-1 and J is TRBJ2-7; absent DNA, TCRdb's TRBD1 call cannot be checked. Per germline, CDR1 DFQATT and CDR2 SNEGSKA (reference sequence). The CDR3 extends over 12 amino acids. This chain's CDR3 is CSAWDIQPEQYF.

V usage is TRBV7-3 and J usage is TRBJ2-2; TCRdb's D gene call, TRBD2, goes unchecked for lack of DNA. This CDR3 spans 15 amino acids. Germline loops: CDR1 SGHTA, CDR2 FQGTGA. The CDR3 loop reads CANRLAGRVTGELFF. Together with reference TRBV7-3 and TRBJ2-2, the CDR3 gives the full variable domain: GAGVSQTPSNKVTEKGKYVELRCDPISGHTALYWYRQSLGQGPEFLIYFQGTGAADDSGLPNDRFFAVRPEGSVSTLKIQRTERGDSAVYLCANRLAGRVTGELFFGEGSRLTVL.

The V call is TRBV12-3 or TRBV12-4, the J call TRBJ2-2; the TCRdb call, TRBD1, lacks DNA for checking. The CDR3 runs to 15 residues. CDR3: CASSPLGGGAGELFF.

V and J are TRBV5-1 and TRBJ2-7; checking the TCRdb D call of TRBD2 is not possible without DNA. The CDR3 spans 15 residues. Germline CDR1 reads SGHRS; CDR2 reads YFSETQ. The CDR3 sequence is CASSFTWGGTYEQYF.

The rearrangement joins TRBV6-2 or TRBV6-3 to TRBJ1-1; the TRBD1 assignment by TCRdb is unverifiable without DNA. CDR1 and CDR2 from the germline V gene are MNHEY and SVGEGT. The CDR3 sequence is 16 residues long. CDR3 sequence: CASSTDRPQQDTEAFF.

The V call is TRBV11-2, the J call TRBJ1-2; there is no DNA to check the TCRdb D call of TRBD1. In germline, CDR1 is SGHAT, CDR2 FQNNGV. This CDR3 is built from 14 residues. CDR3 region: CASSSAGAAYGYTF.

The chain has TRBV5-1 and TRBJ2-5; TCRdb's D call, TRBD1, is unchecked because there is no DNA. Germline loops: CDR1 SGHRS, CDR2 YFSETQ. This CDR3 region has 11 residues. The CDR3 loop is CASKDRETQYF.

This chain connects TRBV7-3 to TRBJ2-2; TCRdb reports TRBD2, a call that lacks DNA to check it against. Germline lookup yields CDR1 SGHTA and CDR2 FQGTGA. The CDR3 is 16 residues long. The CDR3 protein is CASSRGLAGVSAELFF.

V gene TRBV23-1 combines with J gene TRBJ1-6. TRBV23-1 falls under the ORF class, with uncertain function. This CDR3 spans 22 amino acids. CDR3 sequence reads: CASSQFTRRGFYLLSYNSPLHF.

The chain has TRBV18 and TRBJ2-1; TCRdb names TRBD1, which stays unverified in the absence of DNA. Germline loops: CDR1 KGHSH, CDR2 LQKENI. The CDR3 loop spans 15 amino acids. The CDR3 here is CASSRSGEGGHEQFF.

V and J are TRBV5-1 and TRBJ2-2; TCRdb outputs TRBD1, but without DNA this stays unchecked. The length of the CDR3 is 15 residues. Germline CDR1 SGHRS, CDR2 YFSETQ. CDR3 amino acids: CASSDSGTATGELFF.

This chain connects TRBV20-1 to TRBJ2-3. CDR3 length: 11 residues. Looked up from germline, CDR1 is DFQATT and CDR2 is SNEGSKA (reference sequence). CDR3 amino acids: CSITGTDTQYF.

The genes are TRBV7-2 and TRBJ1-5; the D gene TCRdb calls, TRBD1, cannot be checked with no DNA. In germline, CDR1 is SGHTA, CDR2 FQGNSA. CDR3 length: 15 amino acids. The CDR3 here is CASSPRDRGGGPQHF.

V usage is TRBV28 and J usage is TRBJ2-2; checking the TCRdb D call of TRBD1 is not possible without DNA. Germline loops: CDR1 MDHEN, CDR2 SYDVKM. This CDR3 has 15 amino acids. The CDR3: CASSPPRGNTGELFF.

The gene calls are TRBV5-4 and TRBJ1-6; absent DNA, TCRdb's TRBD1 call cannot be checked. Germline V gives CDR1 SGHNT, CDR2 YYREEE (reference sequence). The CDR3 has 12 amino acids. CDR3 in amino acids: CAITGQNSPLHF.

The chain carries TRBV7-2 and TRBJ1-5; TCRdb names TRBD1, which stays unverified in the absence of DNA. The CDR3 runs to 14 residues. Germline CDR1 and CDR2: SGHTA and FQGNSA. CDR3 sequence reads: CASSFTGVNQPQHF. The complete variable domain, with remaining parts taken from reference TRBV7-2 and TRBJ1-5, reads GAGVSQSPSNKVTEKGKDVELRCDPISGHTALYWYRQSLGQGLEFLIYFQGNSAPDKSGLPSDRFSAERTGGSVSTLTIQRTQQEDSAVYLCASSFTGVNQPQHFGDGTRLSIL.

This rearrangement joins TRBV10-2 to TRBJ2-3; TCRdb proposes TRBD2, but this gene call is untestable without DNA. The CDR3 is 16 amino acids. Germline-derived CDR1 and CDR2 are WSHSY and SAAADI. The CDR3: CASSELGRDYADTQYF.

The gene calls are TRBV25-1 and TRBJ2-2; there is no DNA to check the TCRdb D call of TRBD2. Germline V lookup: CDR1 MGHDK, CDR2 SYGVNS. The CDR3 consists of 16 residues. This chain's CDR3 is CASRTSGSTNTGELFF. The full variable domain, its missing parts supplied by reference TRBV25-1 and TRBJ2-2, is EADIYQTPRYLVIGTGKKITLECSQTMGHDKMYWYQQDPGMELHLIHYSYGVNSTEKGDLSSESTVSRIRTEHFPLTLESARPSHTSQYLCASRTSGSTNTGELFFGEGSRLTVL.

The V gene is TRBV11-2, the J gene TRBJ2-3; TCRdb's D gene call, TRBD2, goes unchecked for lack of DNA. Germline V lookup: CDR1 SGHAT, CDR2 FQNNGV. This CDR3 region has 15 residues. CDR3 region: CASSSGPWGTDTQYF.

This sequence joins TRBV12-3 or TRBV12-4 and TRBJ2-7; TCRdb returns TRBD1, unconfirmable since there is no DNA. The CDR3 has 12 amino acids. The CDR3 here is CASTDRAHEQYF.

V is TRBV28 and J is TRBJ1-5. Germline loops: CDR1 MDHEN, CDR2 SYDVKM. The CDR3 consists of 19 residues. The CDR3: CASTALPMQWAFIIQPQHF.

CDR3 loop: CAISKSGGGDTQYF. The rearrangement uses TRBV10-3 and TRBJ2-3; TCRdb picks TRBD1, but there is no DNA to check that call. Germline loops: CDR1 ENHRY, CDR2 SYGVKD. The CDR3 consists of 14 residues.

The V gene is TRBV5-5, the J gene TRBJ2-4. This CDR3 is 16 amino acids long. Germline values: CDR1 SGHKS, CDR2 YYEKEE (reference sequence). CDR3 residues: CASSLVATPAKNIQYF.

The CDR3 region is CASSSGTVRSYEQYF. This chain links TRBV5-1 with TRBJ2-7; there is no DNA to check the TCRdb D call of TRBD1. Germline V gene data show CDR1 as SGHRS and CDR2 as YFSETQ. The CDR3 is made up of 15 amino acids.

The chain couples TRBV29-1 to TRBJ2-5. The CDR3 runs 14 residues. Germline V gene lookup returns CDR1 SQVTM and CDR2 ANQGSEA. This CDR3 is CSVGARNSQETQYF.

The V and J genes are TRBV5-4 and TRBJ2-7; TCRdb gives TRBD1 as the D gene, but with no DNA this cannot be confirmed. Germline V gene data show CDR1 as SGHNT and CDR2 as YYREEE (reference sequence). CDR3 length: 15 residues. This CDR3 is CASSFGGTDSYEQYF.

The chain carries TRBV24-1 and TRBJ2-2; TCRdb outputs TRBD2, but without DNA this stays unchecked. The CDR3 covers 18 residues. Germline-derived CDR1 and CDR2 are KGHDR and SFDVKD. The CDR3 sequence: CATSDFWLAGEETGELFF.

This CDR3 is CASSPRGLAVNNEQFF. V is TRBV7-6 and J is TRBJ2-1; TCRdb indicates TRBD2, and absent DNA this call remains unverified. Looked up from germline, CDR1 is SGHVS and CDR2 is FNYEAQ. The CDR3 length is 16 residues.